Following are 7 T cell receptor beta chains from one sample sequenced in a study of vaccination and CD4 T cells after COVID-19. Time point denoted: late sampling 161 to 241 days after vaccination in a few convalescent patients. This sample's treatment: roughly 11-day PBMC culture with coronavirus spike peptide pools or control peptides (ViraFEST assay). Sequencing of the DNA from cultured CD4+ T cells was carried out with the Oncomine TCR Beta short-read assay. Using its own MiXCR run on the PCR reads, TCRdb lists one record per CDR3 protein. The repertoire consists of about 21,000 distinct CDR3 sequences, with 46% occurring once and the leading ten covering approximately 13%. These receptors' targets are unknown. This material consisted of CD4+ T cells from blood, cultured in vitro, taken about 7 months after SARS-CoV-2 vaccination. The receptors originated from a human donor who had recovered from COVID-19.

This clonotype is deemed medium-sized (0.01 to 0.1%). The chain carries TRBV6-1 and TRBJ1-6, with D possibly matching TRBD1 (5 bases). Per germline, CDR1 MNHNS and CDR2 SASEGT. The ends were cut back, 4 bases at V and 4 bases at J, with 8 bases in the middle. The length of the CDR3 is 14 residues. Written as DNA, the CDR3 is TGTGCCAGCAGTGCGGGGCCTTATAATTCACCCCTCCACTTT. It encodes CASSAGPYNSPLHF.

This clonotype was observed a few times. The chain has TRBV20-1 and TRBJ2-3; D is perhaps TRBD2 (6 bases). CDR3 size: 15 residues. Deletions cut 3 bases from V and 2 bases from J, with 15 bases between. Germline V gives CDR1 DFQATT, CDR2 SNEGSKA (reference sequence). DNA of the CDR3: TGCAGTGCTAGGTTTACGGGGGAGTCCACAGATACGCAGTATTTT. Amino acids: CSARFTGESTDTQYF.

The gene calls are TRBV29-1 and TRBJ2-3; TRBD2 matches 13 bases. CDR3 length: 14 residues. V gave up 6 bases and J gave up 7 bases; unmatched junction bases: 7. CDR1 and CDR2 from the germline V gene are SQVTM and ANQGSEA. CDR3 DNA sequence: TGCAGCGTCCTAGGACTAGCGGGAGTTTATACGCAGTATTTT. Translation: CSVLGLAGVYTQYF.

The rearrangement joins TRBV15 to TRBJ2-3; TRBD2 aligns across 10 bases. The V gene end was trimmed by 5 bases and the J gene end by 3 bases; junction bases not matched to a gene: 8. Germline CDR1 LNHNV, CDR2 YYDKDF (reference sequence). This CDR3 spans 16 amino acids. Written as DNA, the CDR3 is TGTGCCACCAGCTTCGGACTAGCGGAGAGAACAGATACGCAGTATTTT. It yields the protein CATSFGLAERTDTQYF.

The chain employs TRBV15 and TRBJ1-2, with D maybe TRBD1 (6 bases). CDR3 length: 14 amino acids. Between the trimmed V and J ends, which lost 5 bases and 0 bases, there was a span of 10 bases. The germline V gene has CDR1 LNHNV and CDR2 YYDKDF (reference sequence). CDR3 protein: CATSLRGPNYGYTF. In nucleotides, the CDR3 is TGTGCCACCAGCCTACGGGGGCCTAACTATGGCTACACCTTC.

CDR3 sequence: CASSLGGLAGGYEQYF. Written as DNA, the CDR3 is TGTGCCAGCAGCTTAGGGGGACTAGCGGGAGGCTACGAGCAGTACTTC. The J gene is TRBJ2-7, the V gene TRBV11-3, with 15 bases lining up with TRBD2. Germline lookup yields CDR1 SGHNT and CDR2 YENEEA. CDR3 length: 16 residues. Trimming removed 1 base from V and 3 bases from J; junction bases left unmatched: 1.

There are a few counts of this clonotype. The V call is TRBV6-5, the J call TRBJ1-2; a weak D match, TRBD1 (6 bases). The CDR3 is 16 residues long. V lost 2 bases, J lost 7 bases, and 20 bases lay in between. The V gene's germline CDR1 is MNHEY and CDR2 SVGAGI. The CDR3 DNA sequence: TGTGCCAGCAGTTACCCACAGCCATGGGGGGCATTTGGCTACACCTTC. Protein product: CASSYPQPWGAFGYTF.